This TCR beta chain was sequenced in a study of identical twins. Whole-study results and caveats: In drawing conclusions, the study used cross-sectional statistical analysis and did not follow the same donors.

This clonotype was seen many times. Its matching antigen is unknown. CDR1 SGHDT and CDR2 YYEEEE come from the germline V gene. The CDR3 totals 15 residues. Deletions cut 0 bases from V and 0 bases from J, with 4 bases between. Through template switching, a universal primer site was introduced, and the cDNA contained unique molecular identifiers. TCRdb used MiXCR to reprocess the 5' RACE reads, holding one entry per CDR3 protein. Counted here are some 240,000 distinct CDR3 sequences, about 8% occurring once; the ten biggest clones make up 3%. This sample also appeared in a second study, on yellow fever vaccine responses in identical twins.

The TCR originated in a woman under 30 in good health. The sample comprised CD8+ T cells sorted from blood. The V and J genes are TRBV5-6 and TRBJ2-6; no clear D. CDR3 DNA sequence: TGTGCCAGCAGCTTGGCTCGCTCTGGGGCCAACGTCCTGACTTTC. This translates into CASSLARSGANVLTF.